These 26 T cell receptor beta chains were all obtained from the same sample, sequenced in a study of cytomegalovirus exposure and HLA in healthy donors. The PCR used 60 Vbeta and 13 Jbeta primers. The protocol was immunoSEQ multiplex PCR, while the TCRdb copy is restricted to in-frame clones and leaves out a portion. This table has about 120,000 clones, around 75% appearing once. The specimen was PBMCs. These receptors all come from a man aged 25-40 years in good health and CMV-seronegative.

The chain couples TRBV11-3 to TRBJ2-1, with 7 nucleotides matching TRBD2. V dropped 1 base and J dropped 8; count of bases not matched to a gene: 17. The CDR3 spans 18 residues. Germline CDR1 and CDR2: SGHNT and YENEEA. The chain's CDR3 is CASSLGSPWGAGHDEQFF. In nucleotides, the CDR3 is TGTGCCAGCAGCTTAGGATCCCCCTGGGGAGCGGGGCACGATGAGCAGTTCTTC.

The genes are TRBV15 and TRBJ1-6, with D possibly TRBD1 on 6 matching bases. The CDR3 loop spans 14 amino acids. Trimming shortened V by 7 bases and J by 0 bases, and 7 bases separated the two germline ends. Germline-derived CDR1 and CDR2 are LNHNV and YYDKDF (reference sequence). CDR3 in amino acids: CATKGGSYNSPLHF. Written as DNA, the CDR3 is TGTGCCACCAAAGGGGGCTCCTATAATTCACCCCTCCACTTT.

The chain recombines TRBV5-1 with TRBJ1-2; a weak D match, TRBD1 (6 bases). Trimming pared 0 bases from V and 8 bases from J, leaving 14 bases between. Germline-derived CDR1 and CDR2 are SGHRS and YFSETQ. The CDR3 contains 14 residues. The CDR3 DNA is TGCGCCAGCAGCTTGGGACAGGACCCTCGGGGCTACACCTTC. Its translation is CASSLGQDPRGYTF.

The chain carries TRBV15 and TRBJ2-3; D may be TRBD1 (6 bases). Per germline, CDR1 LNHNV and CDR2 YYDKDF (reference sequence). V lost 3 bases, J lost 5 bases, and 12 bases lay in between. CDR3 length equals 14 residues. CDR3 amino acids: CATSSQGSRDTQYF. CDR3 nucleotides: TGTGCCACCAGCAGCCAGGGGAGTCGAGATACGCAGTATTTT.

CDR3 loop: CASSLGAGLSSYNSPLHF. CDR3 in DNA: TGTGCCAGCAGCTTGGGGGCAGGTCTTAGCTCCTATAATTCACCCCTCCACTTT. The chain combines TRBV5-6 with TRBJ1-6; no definite D call. The CDR3 has 18 amino acids. Between the trimmed V and J ends, which lost 0 bases and 0 bases, there was a span of 13 bases. Germline assignment: CDR1 SGHDT and CDR2 YYEEEE.

The genes are TRBV7-2 and TRBJ1-4; 8 bases are shared with TRBD1. The germline gives CDR1 SGHTA, CDR2 FQGNSA. This CDR3 has 15 amino acids. V lost 2 bases, J lost 7 bases, and 6 bases stayed unmatched. CDR3 bases: TGTGCCAGCAGCTTAAGTCTAGACAGGGGTGAAAAACTGTTTTTT. Translating it yields CASSLSLDRGEKLFF.

This sequence joins TRBV2 and TRBJ2-3, with a tentative D call TRBD1 (5 bases). CDR3 length: 13 amino acids. Germline-derived CDR1 and CDR2 are SNHLY and FYNNEI. Trimming removed 6 bases at V and 5 bases at J, with 12 bases between. DNA of the CDR3: TGTGCCAGCAGAGACAGACGACTAGATACGCAGTATTTT. It codes for CASRDRRLDTQYF.

The chain joins TRBV6-5 to TRBJ2-7; 7 positions agree with TRBD1. The CDR3 extends over 13 amino acids. V lost 6 bases and J lost 5; bases outside the gene matches: 7. Germline V lookup: CDR1 MNHEY, CDR2 SVGAGI. CDR3 sequence: CASSTPGTDEQYF. CDR3 nucleotides: TGTGCCAGCAGCACCCCCGGGACAGACGAGCAGTACTTC.

The rearrangement links TRBV4-3 to TRBJ2-7; 7 bases align to TRBD1. The CDR3 totals 16 residues. The germline CDR1 and CDR2 sequences are LGHNA and YSLEER. The V and J ends lost 1 base and 2 bases, in that order; junction bases with no gene match: 8. CDR3 protein: CASSQVATGPAYEQYF. CDR3 bases: TGCGCCAGCAGCCAAGTGGCGACAGGGCCAGCCTACGAGCAGTACTTC.

The DNA of the CDR3 is TGCGCCAGCAGCCAAGATGGGGACAGGGGGTTCCCTCTCTATGGCTACACCTTC. Its protein product is CASSQDGDRGFPLYGYTF. V and J are TRBV4-1 and TRBJ1-2; 11 bases agree with TRBD1. Per germline, CDR1 MGHRA and CDR2 YSYEKL. There are 18 residues in the CDR3. With 0 bases clipped from V and 4 bases from J, the junction kept 10 bases outside the gene matches.

V is TRBV19 and J is TRBJ1-2, with a weak D call TRBD1 (5 bases). Germline assignment: CDR1 LNHDA and CDR2 SQIVND (reference sequence). Deletions cut 4 bases from V and 8 bases from J, with 14 bases between. CDR3 size: 13 residues. CDR3 amino acids: CASSTTTVGGYTF. Here the CDR3 DNA reads TGTGCCAGTAGTACTACGACAGTAGGAGGCTACACCTTC. Full variable domain (outside the CDR3, taken from reference TRBV19 and TRBJ1-2): DGGITQSPKYLFRKEGQNVTLSCEQNLNHDAMYWYRQDPGQGLRLIYYSQIVNDFQKGDIAEGYSVSREKKESFPLTVTSAQKNPTAFYLCASSTTTVGGYTFGSGTRLTVV.

Note on this clone: This CDR3 is also generated by other DNA sequences in the sample. CDR3 in DNA: TGCGCCAGCAGCCCCGACAGGGCGAACACCGGGGAGCTGTTTTTT. It is translated as CASSPDRANTGELFF. The J gene is TRBJ2-2, the V gene TRBV5-1; 7 bases match TRBD1. Germline loops: CDR1 SGHRS, CDR2 YFSETQ. J gave up 0 bases and V 4 bases, and 3 bases lay outside the gene matches. CDR3 length: 15 amino acids.

The chain links TRBV13 to TRBJ2-7, with 8 positions matching TRBD1. With 0 bases clipped from V and 0 bases from J, the junction kept 13 bases outside the gene matches. The germline CDR1 and CDR2 sequences are PRHDT and FYEKMQ (reference sequence). This CDR3 is built from 19 residues. The CDR3 bases are TGTGCCAGCAGCTTAGGCCTAGGACAGGGCACTTTGGGCTCCTACGAGCAGTACTTC. This gives the protein CASSLGLGQGTLGSYEQYF.

This clone appeared a single time. This chain uses TRBV5-6 with TRBJ2-3; 9 nucleotides agree with TRBD1. Germline V gene data show CDR1 as SGHDT and CDR2 as YYEEEE. CDR3 size: 17 residues. The V and J ends lost 0 bases and 7 bases, in that order; junction bases with no gene match: 12. CDR3 residues: CASSLERTGAYMHTQYF. Here the CDR3 DNA reads TGTGCCAGCAGCTTGGAGCGGACAGGGGCGTACATGCATACGCAGTATTTT.

The V gene is TRBV7-9, the J gene TRBJ2-7; 10 nucleotides align to TRBD1. V trimming: 5 bases; J trimming: 0 bases; junction bases outside the gene matches: 7. There are 16 residues in the CDR3. Germline values: CDR1 SEHNR, CDR2 FQNEAQ (reference sequence). This chain's CDR3 is CASSPPGDRGSYEQYF. CDR3 nucleotides: TGTGCCAGCAGCCCCCCCGGGGACAGGGGCTCCTACGAGCAGTACTTC.

The chain is built from TRBV11-2 and TRBJ2-2; the match to TRBD2 covers 10 bases. Germline CDR1 reads SGHAT; CDR2 reads FQNNGV. The V segment lost 7 bases and the J segment 4 bases; nucleotides outside the gene matches: 9. CDR3 length equals 16 residues. CDR3 bases: TGTGCCAGCACCGAGGTAGCGGGGGGTAGCACCGGGGAGCTGTTTTTT. It encodes CASTEVAGGSTGELFF.

This chain connects TRBV6-6 to TRBJ2-3; TRBD2 matches 9 bases. Germline assignment: CDR1 MNHNY and CDR2 SVGAGI (reference sequence). CDR3 length: 16 residues. J was trimmed by 2 bases and V by 10 bases; bases with no gene match: 13. This CDR3 reads CATTALAGPPTDTQYF. CDR3 sequence (DNA): TGTGCCACTACGGCCCTAGCGGGGCCCCCCACAGATACGCAGTATTTT.

This clone was seen a few times. The V call is TRBV2, the J call TRBJ2-1; TRBD1 agrees at 7 bases. V lost 8 bases and J lost 7; bases outside the gene matches: 8. CDR1 is SNHLY, CDR2 FYNNEI, per germline. There are 13 residues in the CDR3. The CDR3 protein is CASCGETGNEQFF. CDR3 sequence (DNA): TGTGCCAGCTGCGGTGAGACAGGGAATGAGCAGTTCTTC.

This clone was counted a few times. The rearrangement uses TRBV10-2 and TRBJ2-3; 8 nucleotides match TRBD2. This CDR3 is built from 15 residues. V was clipped by 6 bases and J by 0 bases; unmatched bases: 5. Looked up from germline, CDR1 is WSHSY and CDR2 is SAAADI. The CDR3 spells CASRGGGYSTDTQYF. CDR3 DNA: TGCGCCAGCAGGGGCGGGGGGTACAGCACAGATACGCAGTATTTT.

The chain links TRBV5-6 to TRBJ1-2; weak D call: TRBD1 (5 bases). CDR3 length equals 14 residues. V was cut by 1 base and J by 5 bases, with 12 bases left in between. Germline lookup yields CDR1 SGHDT and CDR2 YYEEEE. The CDR3 is CASSLQGPWYGYTF. In nucleotides, the CDR3 is TGTGCCAGCAGCTTGCAGGGTCCTTGGTATGGCTACACCTTC.

The rearrangement uses TRBV30 and TRBJ2-5, with 14 bases aligning to TRBD2. The junction had 9 bases not matched to a gene; V was cut back by 0 bases and J by 9 bases. This CDR3 contains 16 residues. Germline V lookup: CDR1 GTSNPN, CDR2 SVGIG (reference sequence). The CDR3 region has the DNA TGTGCCTGGAGTGTAGGGACTAGCGGGGGCTATGAGGCCCAGTACTTC. This sequence encodes CAWSVGTSGGYEAQYF. Filled out from reference TRBV30 and TRBJ2-5, the complete variable domain reads SQTIHQWPATLVQPVGSPLSLECTVEGTSNPNLYWYRQAAGRGLQLLFYSVGIGQISSEVPQNLSASRPQDRQFILSSKKLLLSDSGFYLCAWSVGTSGGYEAQYFGPGTRLLVL.

This clone has just a few counts. This chain uses TRBV10-3 with TRBJ1-2; tentative D call: TRBD1 (6 bases). The CDR3 sequence is 16 residues long. Germline CDR1 reads ENHRY; CDR2 reads SYGVKD. Trimming left V 1 base short and J 6 bases short, with 18 bases between. CDR3 sequence reads: CAISEFETGRHNGYTF. CDR3 in DNA: TGTGCCATCAGTGAGTTCGAAACAGGGCGGCATAATGGCTACACCTTC.

The chain employs TRBV11-2 and TRBJ1-1, with a weak D call TRBD1 (5 bases). The CDR3 runs to 17 residues. Trimming removed 0 bases at V and 2 bases at J, with 16 bases between. CDR1 SGHAT and CDR2 FQNNGV come from the germline V gene. CDR3 coding DNA: TGTGCCAGCAGCTTAGATCATCGCAGGACACTTAACACTGAAGCTTTCTTT. Translation gives CASSLDHRRTLNTEAFF.

This clone was picked up one time. The chain employs TRBV6-5 and TRBJ2-7; 11 bases fit TRBD1. Germline V CDR1 and CDR2: MNHEY, SVGAGI. Trimming removed 2 bases from V and 8 bases from J; junction bases left unmatched: 11. CDR3 length: 16 residues. The CDR3 spells CASSYGPGQGAMKQYF. CDR3 in DNA: TGTGCCAGCAGTTACGGACCAGGACAGGGGGCTATGAAGCAGTACTTC.

This sequence joins TRBV10-3 and TRBJ1-1; the D gene is possibly TRBD1 (5 bases). Per the germline V gene, CDR1 is ENHRY and CDR2 is SYGVKD. V lost 1 base and J 5 bases, leaving 14 bases between the germline ends. The CDR3 is made up of 15 amino acids. CDR3 loop: CAISELSRGQTEAFF. The CDR3 bases are TGTGCCATCAGTGAGTTATCTAGGGGCCAAACTGAAGCTTTCTTT.

Written as DNA, the CDR3 is TGTGCCAGCAGCTTAGCGGGGGGACAGGGGGCGCAGAGCTATGGCTACACCTTC. It specifies CASSLAGGQGAQSYGYTF. The V gene is TRBV7-2, the J gene TRBJ1-2, with 12 bases aligning to TRBD1. Germline CDR1 SGHTA, CDR2 FQGNSA. The junction had 9 bases not matched to a gene; V was cut back by 0 bases and J by 4 bases. CDR3 length equals 18 residues.